The table lists the clone carrying this T cell receptor beta chain with many counts. What it recognizes is unknown. These data are taken from a study of response to subunit inactivated influenza vaccine. Study observations and caveats: Authors suggested each seasonal influenza vaccination recruits few new T cells.

CDR3 size: 15 residues. Trimming removed 5 bases from V and 8 bases from J, with 18 bases in between. Per the germline V gene, CDR1 is SGHTA and CDR2 is FQGNSA. TCRdb reanalysed the RT-PCR reads using MiXCR and keeps one entry per CDR3 protein. The table has about 520,000 distinct CDR3 sequences, approximately 6.9% seen once. Sequenced here: PBMCs from blood, sampled around 25 months after vaccination. This receptor was identified in a man in his fifties or sixties who received an inactivated influenza vaccine. V is TRBV7-2 and J is TRBJ1-4; tentatively, D is TRBD1 (5 bases). In DNA form, the CDR3 reads TGTGCCAGCAGCCTATCCGGGGCCGGGGTAGAAAAACTGTTTTTT. It encodes CASSLSGAGVEKLFF.